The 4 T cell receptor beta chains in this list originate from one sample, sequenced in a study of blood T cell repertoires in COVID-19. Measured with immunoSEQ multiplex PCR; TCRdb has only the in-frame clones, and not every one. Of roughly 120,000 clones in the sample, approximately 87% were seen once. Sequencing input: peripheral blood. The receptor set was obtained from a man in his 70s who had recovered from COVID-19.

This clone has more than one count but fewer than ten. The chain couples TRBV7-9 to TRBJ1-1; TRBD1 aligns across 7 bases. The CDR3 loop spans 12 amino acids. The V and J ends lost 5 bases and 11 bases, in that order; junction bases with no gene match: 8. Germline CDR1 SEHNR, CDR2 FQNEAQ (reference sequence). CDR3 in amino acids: CASSHTDRAAFF. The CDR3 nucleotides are TGTGCCAGCAGCCATACTGACAGGGCGGCTTTCTTT.

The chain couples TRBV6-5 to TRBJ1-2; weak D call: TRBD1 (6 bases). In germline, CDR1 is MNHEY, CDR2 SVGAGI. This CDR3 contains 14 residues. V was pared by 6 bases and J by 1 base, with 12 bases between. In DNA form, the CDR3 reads TGTGCCAGCAGAGAGACAGGAAATAACTATGGCTACACCTTC. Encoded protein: CASRETGNNYGYTF.

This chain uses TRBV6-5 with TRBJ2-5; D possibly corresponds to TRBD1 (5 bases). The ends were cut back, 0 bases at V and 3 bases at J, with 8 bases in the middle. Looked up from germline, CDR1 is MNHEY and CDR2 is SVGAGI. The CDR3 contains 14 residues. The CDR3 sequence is CASSYSSREETQYF. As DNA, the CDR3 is TGTGCCAGCAGTTACTCGAGCAGGGAAGAGACCCAGTACTTC.

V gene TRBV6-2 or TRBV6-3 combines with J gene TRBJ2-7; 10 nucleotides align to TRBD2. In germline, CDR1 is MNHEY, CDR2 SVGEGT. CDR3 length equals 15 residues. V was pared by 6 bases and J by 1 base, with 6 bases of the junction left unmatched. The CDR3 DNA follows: TGTGCCAGCAGCGGACTAGCGGCCCTATCCTACGAGCAGTACTTC. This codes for CASSGLAALSYEQYF.